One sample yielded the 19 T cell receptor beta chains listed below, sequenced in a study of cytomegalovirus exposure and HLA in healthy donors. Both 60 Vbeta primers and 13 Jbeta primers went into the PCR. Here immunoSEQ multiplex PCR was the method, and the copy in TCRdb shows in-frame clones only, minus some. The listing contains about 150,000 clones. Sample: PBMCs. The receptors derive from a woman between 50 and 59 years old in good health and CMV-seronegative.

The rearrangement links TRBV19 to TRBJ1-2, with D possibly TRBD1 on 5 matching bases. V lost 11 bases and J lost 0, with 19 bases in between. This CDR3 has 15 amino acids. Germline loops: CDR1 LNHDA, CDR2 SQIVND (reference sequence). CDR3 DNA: TGTGCCTGCACGCCGACAGCCATGGCTAACTATGGCTACACCTTC. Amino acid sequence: CACTPTAMANYGYTF.

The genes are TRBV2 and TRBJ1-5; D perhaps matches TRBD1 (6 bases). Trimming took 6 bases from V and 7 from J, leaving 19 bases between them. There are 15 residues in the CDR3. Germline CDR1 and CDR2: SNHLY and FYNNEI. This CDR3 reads CASRKDQGIGQPQHF. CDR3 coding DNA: TGTGCCAGCAGAAAAGACCAGGGGATAGGGCAGCCCCAGCATTTT.

DNA of the CDR3: TGTGCCAGCAGCTTACCACCGGGGACACTTACCTACGAGCAGTACTTC. This translates into CASSLPPGTLTYEQYF. The chain employs TRBV11-2 and TRBJ2-7, with D perhaps matching TRBD1 (6 bases). Germline V gene sequence: CDR1 SGHAT, CDR2 FQNNGV. The CDR3 runs to 16 residues. V lost 2 bases to trimming and J lost 2 bases, with 16 bases between them.

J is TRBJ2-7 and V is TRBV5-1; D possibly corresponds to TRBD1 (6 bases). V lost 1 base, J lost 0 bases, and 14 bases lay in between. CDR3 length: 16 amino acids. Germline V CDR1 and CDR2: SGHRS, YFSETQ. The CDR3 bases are TGCGCCAGCAGCTTGTCCTTTTCGGACAGCTCCTACGAGCAGTACTTC. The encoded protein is CASSLSFSDSSYEQYF. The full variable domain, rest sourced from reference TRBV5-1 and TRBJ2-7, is KAGVTQTPRYLIKTRGQQVTLSCSPISGHRSVSWYQQTPGQGLQFLFEYFSETQRNKGNFPGRFSGRQFSNSRSEMNVSTLELGDSALYLCASSLSFSDSSYEQYFGPGTRLTVT.

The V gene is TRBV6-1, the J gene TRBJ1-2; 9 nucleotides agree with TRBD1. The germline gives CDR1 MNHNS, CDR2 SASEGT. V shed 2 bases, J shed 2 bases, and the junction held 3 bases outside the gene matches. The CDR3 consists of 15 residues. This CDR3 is CASSEWTGANYGYTF. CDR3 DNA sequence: TGTGCCAGCAGTGAATGGACAGGGGCAAACTATGGCTACACCTTC.

CDR3: CASSLGTSGRGEQFF. CDR3 sequence (DNA): TGTGCCAGCAGCCTGGGGACTAGCGGGAGGGGTGAGCAGTTCTTC. V usage is TRBV9 and J usage is TRBJ2-1; 16 positions match TRBD2. Germline CDR1 and CDR2: SGDLS and YYNGEE. The CDR3 contains 15 residues. The trim removed 4 bases at V and 9 bases at J, leaving 4 bases unmatched.

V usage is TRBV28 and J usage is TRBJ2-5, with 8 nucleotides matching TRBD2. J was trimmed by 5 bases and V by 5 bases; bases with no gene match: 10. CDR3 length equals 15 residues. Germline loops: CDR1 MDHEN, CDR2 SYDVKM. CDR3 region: CASSPTGGTRETQYF. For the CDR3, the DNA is TGTGCCAGCAGTCCTACGGGGGGGACAAGGGAGACCCAGTACTTC. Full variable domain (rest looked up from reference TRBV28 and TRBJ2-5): DVKVTQSSRYLVKRTGEKVFLECVQDMDHENMFWYRQDPGLGLRLIYFSYDVKMKEKGDIPEGYSVSREKKERFSLILESASTNQTSMYLCASSPTGGTRETQYFGPGTRLLVL.

The CDR3 coding sequence is TGTGCCAGCAGCTCGGTGAGGAGCGGGAGAGGGTGGTACGAGCAGTACTTC. Translated, it gives CASSSVRSGRGWYEQYF. This chain links TRBV11-2 with TRBJ2-7; TRBD2 matches at 8 bases. Looked up from germline, CDR1 is SGHAT and CDR2 is FQNNGV. This CDR3 comprises 17 residues. The junction had 15 bases not matched to a gene; V was cut back by 4 bases and J by 4 bases.

The CDR3 sequence: CAWSKSLGNTIYF. The CDR3 DNA reads as TGTGCCTGGAGTAAATCCCTTGGAAACACCATATATTTT. The gene calls are TRBV30 and TRBJ1-3; D unresolved. V lost 2 bases to trimming and J lost 3 bases, with 8 bases between them. CDR1 is GTSNPN and CDR2 is SVGIG in the germline V gene (reference sequence). This CDR3 spans 13 amino acids.

CDR3 in DNA: TGTGCCAGCAGCCCGGGACAGGGGTTTTCGTATGGCTACACCTTC. Protein product: CASSPGQGFSYGYTF. The chain is built from TRBV11-1 and TRBJ1-2, with TRBD1 matching 10 bases. Per germline, CDR1 SGHAT and CDR2 FQDESV (reference sequence). V lost 5 bases and J lost 5; bases outside the gene matches: 8. The CDR3 extends over 15 amino acids.

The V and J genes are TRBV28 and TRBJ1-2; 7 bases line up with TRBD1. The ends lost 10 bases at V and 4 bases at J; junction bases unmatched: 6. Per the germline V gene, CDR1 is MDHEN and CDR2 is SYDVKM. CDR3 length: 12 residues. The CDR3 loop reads CATGGDSYGYTF. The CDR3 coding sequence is TGTGCCACAGGAGGGGACAGCTATGGCTACACCTTC.

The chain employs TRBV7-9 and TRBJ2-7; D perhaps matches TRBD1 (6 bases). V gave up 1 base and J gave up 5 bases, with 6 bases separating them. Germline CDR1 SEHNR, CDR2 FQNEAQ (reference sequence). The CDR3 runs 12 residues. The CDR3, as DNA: TGTGCCAGCAGCTTAGACAGGGACGAGCAGTACTTC. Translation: CASSLDRDEQYF.

The DNA for the CDR3 is TGTGCCAGCAGCTCCGGACAGGGTTTACTGCAGCCCCAGCATTTT. Translating gives CASSSGQGLLQPQHF. The rearrangement joins TRBV13 to TRBJ1-5, with 8 bases identical to TRBD1. The CDR3 contains 15 residues. V was clipped by 4 bases and J by 7 bases; unmatched bases: 9. Germline-derived CDR1 and CDR2 are PRHDT and FYEKMQ (reference sequence).

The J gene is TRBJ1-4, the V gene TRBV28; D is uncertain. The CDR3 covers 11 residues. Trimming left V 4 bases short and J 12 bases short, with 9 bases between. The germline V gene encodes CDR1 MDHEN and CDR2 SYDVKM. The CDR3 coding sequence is TGTGCCAGCAGTTCCTACCTGGAACTGTTTTTT. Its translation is CASSSYLELFF.

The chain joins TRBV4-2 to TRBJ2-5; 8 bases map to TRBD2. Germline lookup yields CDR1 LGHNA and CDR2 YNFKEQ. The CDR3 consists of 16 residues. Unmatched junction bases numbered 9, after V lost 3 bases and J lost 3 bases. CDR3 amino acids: CASSQAPGGGEETQYF. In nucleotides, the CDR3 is TGTGCCAGCAGCCAGGCTCCCGGGGGGGGCGAAGAGACCCAGTACTTC.

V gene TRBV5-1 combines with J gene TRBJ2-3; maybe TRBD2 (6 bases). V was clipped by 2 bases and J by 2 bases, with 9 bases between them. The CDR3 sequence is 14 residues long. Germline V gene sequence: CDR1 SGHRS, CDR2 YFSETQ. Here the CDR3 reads CASSLGLITDTQYF. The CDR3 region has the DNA TGCGCCAGCAGCTTAGGACTAATCACAGATACGCAGTATTTT.

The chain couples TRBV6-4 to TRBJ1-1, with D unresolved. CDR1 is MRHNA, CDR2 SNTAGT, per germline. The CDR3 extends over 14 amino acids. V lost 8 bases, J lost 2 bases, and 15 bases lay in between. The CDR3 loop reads CASREQSLNTEAFF. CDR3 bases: TGTGCCAGCCGCGAACAGTCCTTAAACACTGAAGCTTTCTTT.

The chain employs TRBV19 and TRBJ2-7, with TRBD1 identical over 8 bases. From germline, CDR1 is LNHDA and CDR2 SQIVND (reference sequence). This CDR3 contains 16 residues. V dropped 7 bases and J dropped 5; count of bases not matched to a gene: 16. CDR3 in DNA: TGTGCCAGTACCCCAGGCGGGCAGGGGGCTGTTAACGAGCAGTACTTC. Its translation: CASTPGGQGAVNEQYF. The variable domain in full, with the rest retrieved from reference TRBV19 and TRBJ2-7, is DGGITQSPKYLFRKEGQNVTLSCEQNLNHDAMYWYRQDPGQGLRLIYYSQIVNDFQKGDIAEGYSVSREKKESFPLTVTSAQKNPTAFYLCASTPGGQGAVNEQYFGPGTRLTVT.

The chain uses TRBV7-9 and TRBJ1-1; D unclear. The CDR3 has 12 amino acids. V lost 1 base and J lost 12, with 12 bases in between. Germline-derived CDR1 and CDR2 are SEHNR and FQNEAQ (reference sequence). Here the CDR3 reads CASSLVRERTFF. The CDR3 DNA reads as TGTGCCAGCAGCTTAGTGAGGGAGAGAACTTTCTTT.